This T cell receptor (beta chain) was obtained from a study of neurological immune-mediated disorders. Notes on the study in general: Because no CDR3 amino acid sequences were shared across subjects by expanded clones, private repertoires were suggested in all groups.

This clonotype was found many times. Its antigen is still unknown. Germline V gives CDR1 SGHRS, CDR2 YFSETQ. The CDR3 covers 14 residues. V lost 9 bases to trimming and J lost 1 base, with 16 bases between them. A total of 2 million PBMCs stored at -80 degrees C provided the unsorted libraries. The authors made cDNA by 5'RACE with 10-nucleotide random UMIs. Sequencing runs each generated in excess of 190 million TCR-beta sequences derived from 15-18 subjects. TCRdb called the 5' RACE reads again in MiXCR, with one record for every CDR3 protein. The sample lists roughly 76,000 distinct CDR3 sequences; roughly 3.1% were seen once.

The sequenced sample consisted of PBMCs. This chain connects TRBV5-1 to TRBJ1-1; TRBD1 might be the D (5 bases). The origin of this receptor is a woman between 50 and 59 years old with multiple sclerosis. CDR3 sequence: CATRRGSQNTEAFF. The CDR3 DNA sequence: TGCGCCACCCGAAGGGGTTCCCAGAACACTGAAGCTTTCTTT.